This entry features one T cell receptor (beta chain) sequence. Its target is unknown. This sample is part of a study of cytomegalovirus exposure and HLA in healthy donors. Overall study findings and caveats: Immune exposure was documented only through CMV serostatus. Overall, approximately 150 TCR beta chains were annotated as cytomegalovirus-associated. Previously analyzed data showed that most TCR beta V segments were productive at a frequency of about 90% or about 30%. Most CMV-associated TCR beta chains were later found to appear HLA-restricted.

A multiplex PCR was run with 60 Vbeta primers and 13 Jbeta primers. Some clones are missing from TCRdb's copy, which holds only in-frame ones; the method was immunoSEQ multiplex PCR. Of tens of thousands of clones detected, less than 85% appear once; the ten largest clones hold roughly 2.2%. Looked up from germline, CDR1 is SEHNR and CDR2 is FQNEAQ (reference sequence). CDR3 length: 14 residues. Trimming took 2 bases from V and 6 from J; bases not matched to a gene: 5. The TCR originated in a man aged 18 to 29 in good health and CMV-seronegative. The sample taken for sequencing was PBMCs. The chain recombines TRBV7-9 with TRBJ2-3, with 7 bases matching TRBD2. Here the CDR3 DNA reads TGTGCCAGCAGCTTACGAAGCGGGACGGATACGCAGTATTTT. This sequence encodes CASSLRSGTDTQYF.